Following are 25 T cell receptor beta chains from one sample sequenced in a study of blood T cell repertoires in COVID-19 (TCRdb year 2020). The library was generated by the immunoSEQ multiplex PCR assay. This is the immuneACCESS table as TCRdb keeps it, with only in-frame sequences that have V and J called. A part of the clones is gone; compared with another copy, unresolved V genes explain less than half, and the rest is unexplained. The sample table records 150,000 to 200,000 clones; 86% of these occur just once. The top ten clonotypes cover 2.5% to 4% of the sample. Sequencing was performed on peripheral blood. These receptors all come from a man between 65 and 85 years old with acute or convalescent COVID-19.

The chain carries TRBV18 and TRBJ2-7, with 7 bases identical to TRBD1. From germline, CDR1 is KGHSH and CDR2 LQKENI. The CDR3 contains 13 residues. V gave up 4 bases and J gave up 5 bases; unmatched junction bases: 5. For the CDR3, the DNA is TGTGCCAGCTCACGACAGGGAATCGACGAGCAGTACTTC. Translating it yields CASSRQGIDEQYF.

The CDR3 protein is CASSLGRGGGTDTQYF. The CDR3 region has the DNA TGTGCCAGCAGCTTAGGGCGGGGGGGCGGCACAGATACGCAGTATTTT. The chain has TRBV11-2 and TRBJ2-3; TRBD2 agrees at 9 bases. The CDR3 consists of 16 residues. V was clipped by 1 base and J by 1 base; unmatched bases: 3. The germline V gene encodes CDR1 SGHAT and CDR2 FQNNGV.

The chain combines TRBV4-1 with TRBJ1-3, with D possibly matching TRBD1 (6 bases). V lost 0 bases and J 8 bases, leaving 14 bases between the germline ends. This CDR3 has 15 amino acids. Germline loops: CDR1 MGHRA, CDR2 YSYEKL. CDR3 sequence reads: CASSQEGQPLYTIYF. The CDR3, as DNA: TGCGCCAGCAGCCAAGAAGGACAGCCACTTTACACCATATATTTT.

The V call is TRBV12-3 or TRBV12-4, the J call TRBJ2-5, with D perhaps matching TRBD2 (6 bases). Trimming cost V 6 bases and J 4 bases, with 12 bases left between them. CDR3 length: 13 amino acids. CDR3 coding DNA: TGTGCCAGCAGGGTCGCCGGGGGAGAGACCCAGTACTTC. Translation gives CASRVAGGETQYF.

The rearrangement links TRBV3-1 (or the pseudogene TRBV3-2) to TRBJ1-2; the match to TRBD1 covers 12 bases. Germline V gene sequence: CDR1 LGHDT, CDR2 YNNKEL (reference sequence). The trim removed 1 base at V and 6 bases at J, leaving 6 bases unmatched. The CDR3 is 16 amino acids. This CDR3 is CASSQAGTGGGDGYTF. The CDR3 DNA is TGTGCCAGCAGCCAAGCCGGGACAGGGGGCGGGGATGGCTACACCTTC.

This clone was seen only a few times. The chain carries TRBV15 and TRBJ1-1, with D possibly matching TRBD1 (5 bases). The CDR3 totals 13 residues. Trimming cost V 0 bases and J 7 bases, with 9 bases left between them. CDR1 is LNHNV and CDR2 is YYDKDF in the germline V gene (reference sequence). The CDR3 coding sequence is TGTGCCACCAGCAGAGATATGGGGGGTGAAGCTTTCTTT. Protein: CATSRDMGGEAFF. The whole variable domain, remainder taken from reference TRBV15 and TRBJ1-1, is DAMVIQNPRYQVTQFGKPVTLSCSQTLNHNVMYWYQQKSSQAPKLLFHYYDKDFNNEADTPDNFQSRRPNTSFCFLDIRSPGLGDTAMYLCATSRDMGGEAFFGQGTRLTVV.

This chain joins TRBV10-3 and TRBJ2-5; 9 bases match TRBD1. V lost 11 bases to trimming and J lost 2 bases; unmatched junction nucleotides: 9. Germline CDR1 is ENHRY and CDR2 is SYGVKD. This CDR3 comprises 14 residues. CDR3 amino acids: CAVSGQGDQETQYF. As DNA, the CDR3 is TGTGCCGTTTCGGGACAGGGTGATCAAGAGACCCAGTACTTC.

J is TRBJ1-2 and V is TRBV19, with D possibly matching TRBD1 (5 bases). The CDR3 spans 17 residues. V lost 5 bases to trimming and J lost 5 bases, with 24 bases between them. Germline V CDR1 and CDR2: LNHDA, SQIVND (reference sequence). CDR3 region: CASSLTPGDSQLYGYTF. CDR3 coding DNA: TGTGCCAGTAGTCTCACGCCCGGAGACAGCCAGCTATATGGCTACACCTTC. The variable domain in full, with the rest retrieved from reference TRBV19 and TRBJ1-2, is DGGITQSPKYLFRKEGQNVTLSCEQNLNHDAMYWYRQDPGQGLRLIYYSQIVNDFQKGDIAEGYSVSREKKESFPLTVTSAQKNPTAFYLCASSLTPGDSQLYGYTFGSGTRLTVV.

The CDR3 coding sequence is TGTGCCAGCATTTCCCGGGACAGGGAGAACACTGAAGCTTTCTTT. Translation: CASISRDRENTEAFF. The chain couples TRBV6-5 to TRBJ1-1; 9 bases are a match to TRBD1. There are 15 residues in the CDR3. Germline V lookup: CDR1 MNHEY, CDR2 SVGAGI. J gave up 1 base and V 7 bases, and 7 bases lay outside the gene matches.

V and J are TRBV6-2 or TRBV6-3 and TRBJ2-1, with 7 positions matching TRBD2. Germline loops: CDR1 MNHEY, CDR2 SVGEGT. Unmatched junction bases numbered 7, after V lost 5 bases and J lost 0 bases. This CDR3 spans 16 amino acids. The CDR3 sequence is CASSKPREGSYNEQFF. The CDR3 DNA reads as TGTGCCAGCAGTAAACCCAGGGAGGGCTCCTACAATGAGCAGTTCTTC.

The chain couples TRBV6-5 to TRBJ1-6; TRBD1 might be the D (6 bases). CDR1 MNHEY and CDR2 SVGAGI come from the germline V gene. V lost 7 bases and J lost 10, with 20 bases in between. This CDR3 has 15 residues. CDR3 nucleotides: TGTGCCAGCACCGCGGACAGTGCCGGGTACTCACCCCTCCACTTT. This sequence encodes CASTADSAGYSPLHF.

The chain carries TRBV7-2 and TRBJ2-7, with a weak D call TRBD2 (5 bases). V lost 5 bases and J 2 bases, leaving 25 bases between the germline ends. CDR1 and CDR2 (germline): SGHTA, FQGNSA. The CDR3 length is 18 residues. The CDR3: CASSRRVGQTSTPYEQYF. The CDR3, as DNA: TGTGCCAGCAGCCGGCGGGTCGGGCAGACCTCAACTCCCTACGAGCAGTACTTC.

The genes are TRBV12-3 or TRBV12-4 and TRBJ2-3; D remains ambiguous. The ends were cut back, 2 bases at V and 6 bases at J, with 9 bases in the middle. CDR3 length: 13 amino acids. For the CDR3, the DNA is TGTGCCAGCAGTTTAATGACGAGGGATACGCAGTATTTT. Encoded protein: CASSLMTRDTQYF.

The chain joins TRBV29-1 to TRBJ1-1; 9 bases map to TRBD1. Germline CDR1 reads SQVTM; CDR2 reads ANQGSEA. The CDR3 totals 13 residues. V shed 3 bases and J 5 bases; nucleotides not matched to a gene: 4. CDR3: CSVDGTGRTEAFF. The CDR3, as DNA: TGCAGCGTTGACGGGACAGGGAGGACTGAAGCTTTCTTT.

The chain combines TRBV9 with TRBJ1-2; the match to TRBD1 covers 8 bases. Losses at the gene ends were 0 bases for V and 5 bases for J; bases not matched to a gene: 9. From germline, CDR1 is SGDLS and CDR2 YYNGEE. The CDR3 has 16 residues. The CDR3 sequence: CASSVAVGTGVYGYTF. In nucleotides, the CDR3 is TGTGCCAGCAGCGTAGCTGTGGGGACAGGCGTTTATGGCTACACCTTC.

This clone was recorded once. The gene calls are TRBV5-4 and TRBJ2-3, with 9 positions matching TRBD2. The CDR3 spans 16 residues. The ends lost 4 bases at V and 2 bases at J; junction bases unmatched: 8. Germline CDR1 and CDR2: SGHNT and YYREEE (reference sequence). CDR3 in DNA: TGTGCCAGCAGCCAATCTAGCGGGATGTCCACAGATACGCAGTATTTT. This gives the protein CASSQSSGMSTDTQYF.

The chain recombines TRBV6-5 with TRBJ1-2; D gene ambiguous. The CDR3 length is 14 residues. Trimming pared 1 base from V and 2 bases from J, leaving 8 bases between. Germline-derived CDR1 and CDR2 are MNHEY and SVGAGI. CDR3: CASSYFGANYGYTF. The CDR3 DNA sequence: TGTGCCAGCAGTTACTTCGGTGCGAACTATGGCTACACCTTC.

The rearrangement links TRBV29-1 to TRBJ1-4; 9 bases line up with TRBD1. V lost 4 bases and J lost 10; bases outside the gene matches: 13. This CDR3 is 15 amino acids long. Germline V gives CDR1 SQVTM, CDR2 ANQGSEA. CDR3 in amino acids: CSVGYSRDRVVKLFF. The CDR3 DNA reads TGCAGCGTTGGTTATTCCCGGGACAGGGTCGTAAAACTGTTTTTT.

The chain links TRBV5-6 to TRBJ2-7; the D gene is possibly TRBD1 (6 bases). Trimming removed 3 bases from V and 4 bases from J, with 8 bases in between. The CDR3 has 12 amino acids. The V gene's germline CDR1 is SGHDT and CDR2 YYEEEE. This chain's CDR3 is CASSSQGYEQYF. In DNA form, the CDR3 reads TGTGCCAGCAGCTCACAGGGTTACGAGCAGTACTTC.

V gene TRBV2 combines with J gene TRBJ2-3; 12 bases match TRBD2. V lost 5 bases and J lost 8; bases outside the gene matches: 11. CDR1 is SNHLY, CDR2 FYNNEI, per germline. This CDR3 is built from 16 residues. The DNA of the CDR3 is TGTGCCAGCAGTTCCCGGACTAGCGGGGAAGGAGGTACGCAGTATTTT. The encoded protein is CASSSRTSGEGGTQYF.

This clone was observed a single time. J is TRBJ1-4 and V is TRBV6-6; 11 nucleotides agree with TRBD1. The trim removed 5 bases at V and 7 bases at J, leaving 15 bases unmatched. Germline loops: CDR1 MNHNY, CDR2 SVGAGI (reference sequence). The CDR3 consists of 18 residues. As DNA, the CDR3 is TGTGCCAGCAGTCGCCGAGGGGACAGGGGGAATTTGGGTGAAAAACTGTTTTTT. It translates to CASSRRGDRGNLGEKLFF.

This sequence joins TRBV28 and TRBJ1-5; possible D gene TRBD1, 5 bases. The germline gives CDR1 MDHEN, CDR2 SYDVKM. The length of the CDR3 is 13 residues. V lost 7 bases, J lost 6 bases, and 13 bases lay in between. CDR3 sequence: CASIGGDGQPQHF. Written as DNA, the CDR3 is TGTGCCAGCATAGGAGGGGACGGTCAGCCCCAGCATTTT.

V is TRBV15 and J is TRBJ2-1; D perhaps matches TRBD1 (5 bases). The CDR3 totals 16 residues. Trimming stripped 0 bases from V and 3 bases from J, with 12 bases between. CDR1 is LNHNV, CDR2 YYDKDF, per germline (reference sequence). The CDR3 is CATSREWQGIYNEQFF. For the CDR3, the DNA is TGTGCCACCAGCAGAGAATGGCAGGGAATCTACAATGAGCAGTTCTTC.

The chain carries TRBV2 and TRBJ1-1; 7 positions match TRBD1. Germline CDR1 is SNHLY and CDR2 is FYNNEI. V shed 10 bases, J shed 2 bases, and the junction held 13 bases outside the gene matches. This CDR3 has 15 amino acids. CDR3: CAIRQGGQPNTEAFF. The CDR3 nucleotides are TGTGCCATTCGACAGGGTGGCCAACCAAACACTGAAGCTTTCTTT. Drawing the rest from reference TRBV2 and TRBJ1-1, the complete variable domain is EPEVTQTPSHQVTQMGQEVILRCVPISNHLYFYWYRQILGQKVEFLVSFYNNEISEKSEIFDDQFSVERPDGSNFTLKIRSTKLEDSAMYFCAIRQGGQPNTEAFFGQGTRLTVV.

The chain links TRBV19 to TRBJ1-5; D is possibly TRBD1 (6 bases). CDR1 is LNHDA and CDR2 is SQIVND in the germline V gene (reference sequence). V shed 7 bases and J shed 2 bases, with 15 bases lying between them. The CDR3 runs 15 residues. The CDR3 bases are TGTGCCAGTACCATACAGGGAGTGGGCAATCAGCCCCAGCATTTT. This encodes CASTIQGVGNQPQHF. The full variable domain, in which reference TRBV19 and TRBJ1-5 provide the parts outside the CDR3, is DGGITQSPKYLFRKEGQNVTLSCEQNLNHDAMYWYRQDPGQGLRLIYYSQIVNDFQKGDIAEGYSVSREKKESFPLTVTSAQKNPTAFYLCASTIQGVGNQPQHFGDGTRLSIL.